This T cell receptor (beta chain) was sequenced for a study of blood T cell repertoires in COVID-19. The germline V gene has CDR1 MNHNS and CDR2 SASEGT. The CDR3 is made up of 16 amino acids. The J segment lost 5 bases and the V segment lost 4 bases, leaving 14 bases of the junction unmatched. Participants were aged about 18 to 90 years, lived in 25 or so US areas, and enrolled virtually. Authors' processing steps: Estimation of nucleated cell counts was performed using reference gene primer amplification. Using immunoSEQ multiplex PCR, the repertoire was profiled, and TCRdb retains in-frame clones only, with some absent. V and J calls and clone size are those listed in that table; D and trimming were worked out from the DNA. This table holds about 220,000 clones, about nine tenths found once.

The chain combines TRBV6-1 with TRBJ2-7; 7 nucleotides align to TRBD1. The sequenced sample consisted of PBMCs or T cells enriched from blood (not recorded which). The source is a woman in her thirties or forties with acute COVID-19. CDR3 in DNA: TGTGCCAGCAGTGTAACCGGGACAGCCGTTTTCAACGAGCAGTACTTC. This codes for CASSVTGTAVFNEQYF.